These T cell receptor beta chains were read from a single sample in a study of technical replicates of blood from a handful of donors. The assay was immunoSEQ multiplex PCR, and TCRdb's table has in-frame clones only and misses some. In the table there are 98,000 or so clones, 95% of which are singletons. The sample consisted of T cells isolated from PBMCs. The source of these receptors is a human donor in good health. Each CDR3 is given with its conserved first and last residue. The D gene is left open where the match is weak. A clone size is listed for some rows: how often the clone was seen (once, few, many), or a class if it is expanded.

TGTGCCAGCAGTATCTACAGAGCCCGTAACACTGAAGCTTTCTTT,CASSIYRARNTEAFF,TRBV2,.,.,TRBJ1-1
TGTGCCAGCTCACCGGGGGGAGCGGGGGGCCGAGGAGATACGCAGTATTTT,CASSPGGAGGRGDTQYF,TRBV18,.,TRBD2,TRBJ2-3
TGTGCCAGTGGGCTAGCGGGAGGCACAGATACGCAGTATTTT,CASGLAGGTDTQYF,TRBV19,.,TRBD2,TRBJ2-3
TGTGCCAGCAGCGACAGGTTGAACACTGAAGCTTTCTTT,CASSDRLNTEAFF,TRBV9,few,.,TRBJ1-1
TGCAGCGTTGGAGGTAGAGATACGCAGTATTTT,CSVGGRDTQYF,TRBV29-1,.,.,TRBJ2-3
TGTGCCAGCAGTAGCCTCCTAAATGAGCAGTTCTTC,CASSSLLNEQFF,TRBV6-1,once,.,TRBJ2-1
TGTGCCAGCAGCTTGGGGGGTGTGGGAGGCGAGCAGTTCTTC,CASSLGGVGGEQFF,TRBV5-4,.,.,TRBJ2-1
TGTGCCAGCAGTTTGGGGGGAATGGATGCTTTCTTT,CASSLGGMDAFF,TRBV28,.,.,TRBJ1-1
TGTGCCAGCAGTGGAAGGGACAGGGTTTTTACGCCCCTCCACTTT,CASSGRDRVFTPLHF,TRBV2,.,TRBD1,TRBJ1-6
TGTGCCAGCAGCTTGGGGGGAACTAGGGTTCCGCTCGAGCAGTACTTC,CASSLGGTRVPLEQYF,TRBV7-3,once,.,TRBJ2-7
TGCGCCAGCAGCCAAGGGAGCGTGGGTGAAGCTTTCTTT,CASSQGSVGEAFF,TRBV4-1,.,.,TRBJ1-1
TGTGCCAGCAGCCTAGGGGGGGGGATCTTCTACGAGCAGTACTTC,CASSLGGGIFYEQYF,TRBV7-3,.,.,TRBJ2-7
TGTGCCAGCAGTTCCCGGGACTATTACGAGCAGTACTTC,CASSSRDYYEQYF,TRBV2,.,TRBD2,TRBJ2-7
TGTGCCAGCAGCAAAAAGGCTAGCGGGAGGGCACGCAGTACAGATACGCAGTATTTT,CASSKKASGRARSTDTQYF,TRBV21-1,.,.,TRBJ2-3
TGTGCCAGCAGTCTGAGGCAAACAGGTGATTCGCCCCAGCATTTT,CASSLRQTGDSPQHF,TRBV6-1,.,.,TRBJ1-5
TGCGCCAGCAGTGAGTCTCCCCAAGCCTTTCAGGCAGATACGCAGTATTTT,CASSESPQAFQADTQYF,TRBV10-1,.,.,TRBJ2-3
TGTGCCAGCTCGCAGGGGGGAGATTCACCCCTCCACTTT,CASSQGGDSPLHF,TRBV18,.,TRBD1,TRBJ1-6
TGTGCCATCTCGAAAAAGGAGGGGCGAAACAATGAGCAGTTCTTC,CAISKKEGRNNEQFF,TRBV10-3,.,.,TRBJ2-1
TGTGCCAGTAGTGGGCAGACTGGGGCCAACGTCCTGACTTTC,CASSGQTGANVLTF,TRBV19,.,.,TRBJ2-6
TGTGCCAGCAGTGTTGGGCCACTGGCGTCCTACGAGCAGTACTTC,CASSVGPLASYEQYF,TRBV2,.,.,TRBJ2-7
TGTGCCAGCAGTGAGACAGGGATGGACACCATATATTTT,CASSETGMDTIYF,TRBV2,.,TRBD1,TRBJ1-3
TGTGCCAGCAGCCGGGACACTCAGATTACTTTGTTCACAGATACGCAGTATTTT,CASSRDTQITLFTDTQYF,TRBV11-2,once,.,TRBJ2-3
TGTGCCTGGAGCCTGACAATCGGGGAGCTGTTTTTT,CAWSLTIGELFF,TRBV30,.,.,TRBJ2-2